These 19 T cell receptor beta chains were sequenced from one sample in a study of T cells in Graves' hyperthyroidism and ophthalmopathy. Amplification yielded TCR beta CDR3 regions, with RNA transcripts as the source. The HTBI primer set served for first-round RT-PCR of the TCR CDR3. In TCRdb, the multiplex PCR reads were re-called with MiXCR into one record per CDR3 protein. The sample carries about 340,000 distinct CDR3 sequences, 21% recorded once. Sample: blood. The source of these receptors is a woman in her forties or fifties with Graves' hyperthyroidism.

CDR3 sequence (DNA): TGTGCCAGCAGTCCCGGAAGTGTTAACTCACCCCTCCACTTT. Its translation: CASSPGSVNSPLHF. The rearrangement joins TRBV28 to TRBJ1-6; D call uncertain. There are 14 residues in the CDR3. V was trimmed by 5 bases and J by 10 bases, leaving 15 bases between them. Germline CDR1 MDHEN, CDR2 SYDVKM. The whole variable domain, remainder taken from reference TRBV28 and TRBJ1-6, is DVKVTQSSRYLVKRTGEKVFLECVQDMDHENMFWYRQDPGLGLRLIYFSYDVKMKEKGDIPEGYSVSREKKERFSLILESASTNQTSMYLCASSPGSVNSPLHFGNGTRLTVT.

V and J are TRBV5-1 and TRBJ2-5; 7 nucleotides agree with TRBD1. The CDR3 is 18 residues long. V shed 1 base and J 8 bases; nucleotides not matched to a gene: 20. CDR1 is SGHRS and CDR2 is YFSETQ in the germline V gene. The CDR3 DNA is TGCGCCAGCAGCTTGCCAAGCCAAAAGGGACAGCCGACTTCCACCCAGTACTTC. Its protein is CASSLPSQKGQPTSTQYF.

This chain connects TRBV25-1 to TRBJ1-1, with D possibly TRBD1 on 5 matching bases. CDR1 and CDR2 from the germline V gene are MGHDK and SYGVNS. With 4 bases removed from V and 6 bases from J, the gap between germline ends came to 15 bases. The CDR3 sequence is 14 residues long. In DNA, the CDR3 is TGTGCCAGCAGTGGGGCGGGGGAGAGGTCTGAAGCTTTCTTT. Translation: CASSGAGERSEAFF.

This clonotype was seen at least ten times. V and J are TRBV7-9 and TRBJ1-1; D is possibly TRBD1 (5 bases). V was cut by 2 bases and J by 0 bases, with 10 bases left in between. Germline V gives CDR1 SEHNR, CDR2 FQNEAQ (reference sequence). This CDR3 region has 15 residues. The CDR3 DNA reads TGTGCCAGCAGCTTACCCCTGACAGTGAACACTGAAGCTTTCTTT. It codes for CASSLPLTVNTEAFF.

This clonotype was seen many times. The rearrangement uses TRBV10-3 and TRBJ1-4; D not resolved. The V gene's germline CDR1 is ENHRY and CDR2 SYGVKD. V was pared by 3 bases and J by 8 bases, with 13 bases between. This CDR3 has 14 residues. This chain's CDR3 is CAISEGRMGEKLFF. The CDR3, as DNA: TGTGCCATCAGTGAAGGGAGGATGGGGGAAAAACTGTTTTTT.

The chain links TRBV2 to TRBJ2-7; 7 positions agree with TRBD1. V lost 4 bases, J lost 6 bases, and 0 bases stayed unmatched. Germline V lookup: CDR1 SNHLY, CDR2 FYNNEI. The CDR3 runs to 11 residues. The CDR3 region has the DNA TGTGCCAGCAGTGCAGGGGGCGAGCAGTACTTC. It is translated as CASSAGGEQYF. Full variable domain (remainder filled in from reference TRBV2 and TRBJ2-7): EPEVTQTPSHQVTQMGQEVILRCVPISNHLYFYWYRQILGQKVEFLVSFYNNEISEKSEIFDDQFSVERPDGSNFTLKIRSTKLEDSAMYFCASSAGGEQYFGPGTRLTVT.

This clonotype came up many times. CDR3 protein: CACRLSTDTQYF. The CDR3 nucleotides are TGTGCCTGTCGACTCAGCACAGATACGCAGTATTTT. The chain joins TRBV30 to TRBJ2-3; D remains unclear. The germline V gene has CDR1 GTSNPN and CDR2 SVGIG (reference sequence). This CDR3 is built from 12 residues. With 6 bases removed from V and 0 bases from J, the gap between germline ends came to 7 bases.

V is TRBV5-4 and J is TRBJ2-7; 9 nucleotides line up with TRBD1. The CDR3 has 14 residues. CDR1 and CDR2 (germline): SGHNT, YYREEE (reference sequence). The trim removed 4 bases at V and 4 bases at J, leaving 6 bases unmatched. The CDR3 nucleotides read TGTGCCAGCAGCGGACAGGGGAAGTCGTACGAGCAGTACTTC. Its protein product is CASSGQGKSYEQYF. The full variable domain, its missing parts supplied by reference TRBV5-4 and TRBJ2-7, is ETGVTQSPTHLIKTRGQQVTLRCSSQSGHNTVSWYQQALGQGPQFIFQYYREEENGRGNFPPRFSGLQFPNYSSELNVNALELDDSALYLCASSGQGKSYEQYFGPGTRLTVT.

This chain links TRBV28 with TRBJ2-7; TRBD1 aligns across 7 bases. The V gene's germline CDR1 is MDHEN and CDR2 SYDVKM. This CDR3 region has 15 residues. The V gene end was trimmed by 6 bases and the J gene end by 1 base; junction bases not matched to a gene: 9. CDR3 residues: CASSPIGTASYEQYF. The DNA of the CDR3 is TGTGCCAGCAGCCCTATTGGGACAGCGTCCTACGAGCAGTACTTC. Full variable domain (missing parts from reference TRBV28 and TRBJ2-7): DVKVTQSSRYLVKRTGEKVFLECVQDMDHENMFWYRQDPGLGLRLIYFSYDVKMKEKGDIPEGYSVSREKKERFSLILESASTNQTSMYLCASSPIGTASYEQYFGPGTRLTVT.

This clonotype occurred many times. This sequence joins TRBV5-1 and TRBJ1-2, with a tentative D call TRBD1 (5 bases). The ends were cut back, 4 bases at V and 9 bases at J, with 16 bases in the middle. CDR1 is SGHRS and CDR2 is YFSETQ in the germline V gene. The CDR3 totals 13 residues. The CDR3 bases are TGCGCCAGCAGCGACGGGGGGGGAGGAAGCTACACCTTC. It codes for CASSDGGGGSYTF.

DNA of the CDR3: TGTGCCAGCAACCCTCGGACAGGGGACTCTGGGGCCAACGTCCTGACTTTC. This encodes CASNPRTGDSGANVLTF. The gene calls are TRBV2 and TRBJ2-6; the match to TRBD1 covers 9 bases. CDR3 length equals 17 residues. CDR1 is SNHLY and CDR2 is FYNNEI in the germline V gene. The J segment lost 0 bases and the V segment lost 7 bases, leaving 7 bases of the junction unmatched.

The chain employs TRBV27 and TRBJ1-2; 8 bases align to TRBD1. This CDR3 contains 14 residues. V was pared by 4 bases and J by 5 bases, with 6 bases of the junction left unmatched. Germline loops: CDR1 MNHEY, CDR2 SMNVEV (reference sequence). CDR3 protein: CASSSHDRGYGYTF. In DNA, the CDR3 is TGTGCCAGCAGTTCCCATGACAGGGGTTATGGCTACACCTTC.

The table lists this clonotype with many counts. J is TRBJ2-5 and V is TRBV7-8; D remains ambiguous. CDR3 size: 11 residues. Germline CDR1 is SGHVS and CDR2 is FQNEAQ. Deletions cut 3 bases from V and 4 bases from J, with 3 bases between. The CDR3 loop is CASSFRETQYF. CDR3 coding DNA: TGTGCCAGCAGCTTTAGAGAGACCCAGTACTTC.

V usage is TRBV20-1 and J usage is TRBJ2-7; the match to TRBD2 covers 10 bases. The CDR3 totals 15 residues. The J segment lost 2 bases and the V segment lost 5 bases, leaving 9 bases of the junction unmatched. The V gene's germline CDR1 is DFQATT and CDR2 SNEGSKA (reference sequence). The CDR3 region has the DNA TGCAGTGCTCCTCGGAGCGGGGGGGCGCCCTACGAGCAGTACTTC. Translation gives CSAPRSGGAPYEQYF.

This clonotype was seen at least ten times. J is TRBJ2-7 and V is TRBV20-1, with D perhaps TRBD2 (6 bases). The length of the CDR3 is 14 residues. V dropped 5 bases and J dropped 3 bases, with 17 bases sitting between them. CDR1 and CDR2 from the germline V gene are DFQATT and SNEGSKA (reference sequence). CDR3 DNA sequence: TGCAGTGCTCCTTCGGGAGACTTGGACTACGAGCAGTACTTC. Translation gives CSAPSGDLDYEQYF.

This chain joins TRBV2 and TRBJ1-2; D possibly corresponds to TRBD1 (6 bases). Germline V gives CDR1 SNHLY, CDR2 FYNNEI. This CDR3 is 17 amino acids long. Trimming stripped 3 bases from V and 4 bases from J, with 21 bases between. The CDR3 nucleotides read TGTGCCAGCAGTGAGGTGACCCCCAGGGGATCTTTCTATGGCTACACCTTC. Translation: CASSEVTPRGSFYGYTF. The variable domain in full, with the rest retrieved from reference TRBV2 and TRBJ1-2, is EPEVTQTPSHQVTQMGQEVILRCVPISNHLYFYWYRQILGQKVEFLVSFYNNEISEKSEIFDDQFSVERPDGSNFTLKIRSTKLEDSAMYFCASSEVTPRGSFYGYTFGSGTRLTVV.

This clonotype was seen many times. The chain joins TRBV7-2 to TRBJ2-7; D not resolved. The germline CDR1 and CDR2 sequences are SGHTA and FQGNSA. The CDR3 has 14 amino acids. Trimming took off 4 bases at V and 3 bases at J, with 13 bases between the two ends. The CDR3: CASSSADKIYEQYF. The CDR3 DNA reads as TGTGCCAGCAGCTCCGCTGACAAGATCTACGAGCAGTACTTC. The variable domain in full, with the rest retrieved from reference TRBV7-2 and TRBJ2-7, is GAGVSQSPSNKVTEKGKDVELRCDPISGHTALYWYRQSLGQGLEFLIYFQGNSAPDKSGLPSDRFSAERTGGSVSTLTIQRTQQEDSAVYLCASSSADKIYEQYFGPGTRLTVT.

In this sample, this clonotype turned up once. V is TRBV11-2 and J is TRBJ1-4; no clear D. This CDR3 has 16 residues. CDR1 and CDR2 from the germline V gene are SGHAT and FQNNGV. V shed 2 bases and J shed 0 bases, with 10 bases lying between them. The CDR3 DNA reads as TGTGCCAGCAGCTTACAAAGACAAGCAACTAATGAAAAACTGTTTTTT. It is translated as CASSLQRQATNEKLFF.

This clonotype has at least ten counts. The chain joins TRBV28 to TRBJ1-1, with no clear D. The CDR3 has 14 residues. Trimming left V 3 bases short and J 4 bases short, with 12 bases between. The germline V gene encodes CDR1 MDHEN and CDR2 SYDVKM. The CDR3 nucleotides are TGTGCCAGCAGTTTGGTCGGTTTAGGCACTGAAGCTTTCTTT. Protein sequence: CASSLVGLGTEAFF.